This T cell receptor beta chain was sequenced during a study of blood T cell repertoires in COVID-19. Study context: Donors in the United States, Italy and Spain gave samples during acute or convalescent COVID-19.

Original methodology: Amplified reference gene primers provided the basis for estimating nucleated cell counts. Assay: immunoSEQ multiplex PCR; the TCRdb copy retains only in-frame clones and omits some. The V and J calls and clone size come from that table; D and trimming were worked out from the DNA. This sample has about 46,000 clones; 85% to 95% occur once, and the top ten carry around 3.1%. This CDR3 spans 15 amino acids. Trimming stripped 2 bases from V and 4 bases from J, with 11 bases between. Germline V gene data show CDR1 as LGHDT and CDR2 as YNNKEL (reference sequence). The origin of this receptor is a man aged 50-60 years with acute or convalescent COVID-19. The sample was peripheral blood. This sequence joins TRBV3-1 (or the pseudogene TRBV3-2) and TRBJ2-2; tentatively, D is TRBD1 (6 bases). The CDR3 coding sequence is TGTGCCAGCAGCCAATTGAACAGGGCCACCGGGGAGCTGTTTTTT. This codes for CASSQLNRATGELFF.